This T cell receptor (beta chain) was profiled in a study of blood T cell repertoires in COVID-19. At the level of the study: The United States, Italy and Spain were the sources of the acute and convalescent COVID-19 samples. From T cells, B-cell-depleted T cells, or PBMCs came the material, which was cDNA or gDNA.

Original data processing: Using reference gene primer amplification, nucleated cell counts were estimated. Some clones are missing from TCRdb's copy, which holds only in-frame ones; the method was immunoSEQ multiplex PCR. V and J calls and clone size follow that table, whereas D and trimming were derived from the DNA. The sample consists of 230,000 or so clones, 90% of them appearing once. V was clipped by 6 bases and J by 4 bases; unmatched bases: 8. The CDR3 is 15 amino acids. Looked up from germline, CDR1 is LNHDA and CDR2 is SQIVND (reference sequence). Those enrolled in Seattle joined during active infection and were followed longitudinally afterward.

What was sequenced was peripheral blood. The source of this sequence is a woman aged 55 to 70 with COVID-19, enrolled during active disease. This chain uses TRBV19 with TRBJ1-4; the match to TRBD1 covers 7 bases. CDR3 amino acids: CASRHPGTVNEKLFF. In DNA, the CDR3 is TGTGCCAGTAGGCACCCCGGGACAGTTAATGAAAAACTGTTTTTT.